The sample holds many counts of the clone carrying this T cell receptor (beta chain). Antigen specificity is unknown. The entry originates in a study of neurological immune-mediated disorders. General study findings and limits: The study found no CDR3 amino acid sequences shared by expanded clones across subjects, suggesting private repertoires in all groups.

5'RACE with 10-nucleotide random UMIs generated the cDNA. TCRdb recomputed calls from the 5' RACE reads with MiXCR, one row per CDR3 protein. The sample includes 57,000 or so distinct CDR3 sequences, 9.7% seen only once; the top ten take around 12%. Time point denoted: longitudinal time-point 2. Germline CDR1 reads ENHRY; CDR2 reads SYGVKD. Trimming took 6 bases from V and 3 from J, leaving 11 bases between them. This CDR3 contains 13 residues. The chain combines TRBV10-3 with TRBJ1-2; D possibly corresponds to TRBD1 (6 bases). This TCR derives from a man under 40 in good health. Sample: PBMCs. CDR3 in amino acids: CAISRGEDYGYTF. DNA of the CDR3: TGTGCCATCAGCAGGGGAGAAGACTATGGCTACACCTTC.